This TCR beta chain was captured in a study of OX40 agonist ivuxolimab in advanced cancers. For the wider study: The costimulatory receptor OX40 (CD134) was targeted by ivuxolimab, a fully human IgG2 agonistic monoclonal antibody. Intravenous ivuxolimab was administered to patients every 2 weeks at six dose levels: 0.01, 0.1, 0.3, 1.5, 3 and 10 mg/kg. Among the roughly 50 dose-escalation patients, 19 had hepatocellular carcinoma, around 15 melanoma, 9 renal cell carcinoma and 9 head and neck cancer. In the dose-escalation cohort, approximately 83% of patients were male, and the mean age was roughly 60 years with a range of roughly 20 to 80. Prior anti-PD-1, anti-PD-L1 or anti-CTLA-4 therapy was permitted, and about two fifths of dose-escalation patients had received checkpoint inhibitors. Partial responses occurred in three dose-escalation patients: two with cutaneous melanoma and one with hepatocellular carcinoma. Peripheral TCRbeta sequencing was intended to test whether TCR sequence diversity was altered and clonal T-cell expansion was caused by ivuxolimab. The monotherapy dose-escalation portion (N ≈ 52 patients) of the phase I ivuxolimab trial is reported in the paper. What the research found in general, with its limitations: Which antigens the clonally expanded peripheral T cells were specific for was not determined. Low levels of normalized T-cell clonal expansion were also seen in some patients who did not respond. In partial responders in the 0.1-3.0 mg/kg groups, normalized peripheral clonal expansion was found to be among the lowest, especially among CD8+ T cells. At doses of 0.1 to 3.0 mg/kg, clonal expansion of both CD4+ and CD8+ blood T cells was observed from baseline to week 6. On average, CD8+ T cells showed more expanded clones than CD4+ T cells after ivuxolimab.

The CDR1 and CDR2 encoded by the germline V gene are MNHEY and SVGAGI. The CDR3 has 12 amino acids, counting the end cysteine and phenylalanine. The only DNA kept is the CDR3, 36 bases in frame from the first base. Cut back by 8 bases and 2 bases, the V and J ends lie 7 bases apart. The trial excluded patients who had a history of autoimmune disease or were on systemic immunosuppression. Peripheral blood for TCR sequencing was collected from all dose cohorts at baseline, on cycle 4 day 1, and on cycle 7 day 1. The samples were drawn from a first-in-human, open-label, multicenter phase I dose-escalation trial of ivuxolimab. Adults with locally advanced or metastatic head and neck squamous cell, hepatocellular, melanoma or renal cell carcinoma were enrolled in the trial. Before TCR sequencing, CD4+ T cells and CD8+ T cells from peripheral blood were sorted into separate populations. Regarding this clone: The antigen it binds to is not known. Within one base of it there is no much larger clone, and no base qualities were kept.

For sequencing of the TCRbeta CDR3 region, genomic DNA was extracted from the sorted cells. The immunoSEQ Assay was used to sequence the TCRbeta CDR3 regions. The clones in this table, taken by TCRdb from immuneACCESS, are in-frame only. Not every clone is retained; where verified, under half of the shortfall comes from an unresolved V gene, and the cause of the rest is unknown. This sample has tens of thousands of clones in its table, and approximately 90% of those were observed once. The ten largest account for around 20% of the sample. Rearrangement joined TRBV6-5 to TRBJ2-1; no D gene is confidently identified. The sample consisted of CD4+ or CD8+ T cells sorted from blood, taken in a trial of the OX40 agonist ivuxolimab. The clonotype originates from an adult with an advanced solid tumor such as melanoma, head and neck, liver or kidney cancer. The CDR3 in this case is CASEGPYNEQFF. The sequence in DNA is TGTGCCAGCGAAGGACCCTACAATGAGCAGTTCTTC.